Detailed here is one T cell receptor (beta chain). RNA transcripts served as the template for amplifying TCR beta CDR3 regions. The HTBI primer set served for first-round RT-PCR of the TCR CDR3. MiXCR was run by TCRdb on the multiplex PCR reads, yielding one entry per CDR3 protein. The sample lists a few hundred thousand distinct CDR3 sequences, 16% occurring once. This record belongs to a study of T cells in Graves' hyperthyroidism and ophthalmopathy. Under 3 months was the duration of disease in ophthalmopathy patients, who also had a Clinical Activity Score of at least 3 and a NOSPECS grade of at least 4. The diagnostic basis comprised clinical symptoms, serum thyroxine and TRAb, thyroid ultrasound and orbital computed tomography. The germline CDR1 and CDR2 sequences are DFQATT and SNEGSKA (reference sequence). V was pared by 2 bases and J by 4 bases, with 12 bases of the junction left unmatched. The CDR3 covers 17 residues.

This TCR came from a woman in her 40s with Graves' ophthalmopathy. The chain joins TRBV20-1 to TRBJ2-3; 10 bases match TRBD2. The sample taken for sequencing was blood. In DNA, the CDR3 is TGCAGTGCTAGACTAGCGGGGGCCCCATTGGGAGCAGATACGCAGTATTTT. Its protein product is CSARLAGAPLGADTQYF.